Listed below are T cell receptor beta chains from one sample, sequenced in a study of Ad26.COV2.S vaccination and SARS-CoV-2 variants. The repertoire was sequenced with immunoSEQ multiplex PCR; TCRdb's copy has only in-frame clones and lacks some. The sample has around 370,000 clones, roughly nine tenths seen once. The sample here was peripheral blood, taken after recovery from COVID-19. These receptors all stem from a human donor who had recovered from COVID-19. Both conserved end residues are trimmed from each CDR3.

j_call,v_call,cdr3_aa
TRBJ2-5,TRBV6-2/TRBV6-3,ASSYIFRETQY
TRBJ2-7,TRBV4-1,ASSPGTLDHYEQY
TRBJ2-7,TRBV11-2,ASSLPRGAGYEQY
TRBJ2-2,TRBV5-8,ASSLLAGNGAGELF
TRBJ2-1,TRBV5-6,ASSSLAGVLRSEQF
TRBJ1-2,TRBV12-1,ASSFAANYGYT
TRBJ1-2,TRBV6-6,ASSFGTGAGIHGYT
TRBJ2-7,TRBV4-1,ASSQVGQTYEQY
TRBJ1-2,TRBV27,ASRMARSPSYGYT
TRBJ2-3,TRBV3-1/TRBV3-2,ASSKGLAGGYTDTQY
TRBJ1-2,TRBV19,ATWDRENYGYT
TRBJ2-1,TRBV27,ATGDSGSPREQF
TRBJ1-2,TRBV5-1,ASSLETALGYT
TRBJ2-3,TRBV10-3,AISETGSTDTQY
TRBJ1-6,TRBV9,ASSVKTGNSPLH
TRBJ2-7,TRBV19,ASAGLGALGEQY
TRBJ2-7,TRBV20-1,SASTSGAYEQY
TRBJ1-2,TRBV29-1,SVVGQLIGGYGYT
TRBJ1-1,TRBV19,ASSFRTENTEAF
TRBJ1-6,TRBV5-6,ASSLEGGNSPLH
TRBJ1-4,TRBV5-1,ASSSPGTLNEKLF
TRBJ1-4,TRBV27,ASRPGQHNEKLF
TRBJ2-4,TRBV15,ATSLRGQGNDIQY
TRBJ1-2,TRBV25-1,ASREGPYGYT
TRBJ2-3,TRBV19,ASNKRQGLADTQY
TRBJ2-7,TRBV2,ASSGRTSTY
TRBJ1-1,TRBV7-9,ASSRLFMNTEAF
TRBJ2-7,TRBV18,ASSQWGRSYEQY